This TCR beta chain is drawn from a study of control samples from healthy donors and cancer patients (dated by TCRdb to about 2020). The library was obtained by the immunoSEQ multiplex PCR assay. The clones in this table, taken by TCRdb from immuneACCESS, are in-frame only. Not every clone is retained; where verified, under half of the shortfall comes from an unresolved V gene, and the cause of the rest is unknown. In all, the sample holds 180,000 or so clones, and around 95% of those were seen once. Together, the top ten hold about 4% of the sample. Comment on this clone: No cognate antigen has been identified for it. No much larger clone exists at a distance of one base, and base qualities are not known.

Reading from cysteine to phenylalanine, the CDR3 counts 14 amino acids. Only CDR3 DNA is held: 42 bases, read in frame from base 1. CDR1 and CDR2 are drawn from the germline V gene: SNHLY, FYNNEI. At the junction V is shortened by 5 bases and J by 8 bases, with 18 bases in between. The source is a woman aged 60-75 years in good health. The chain was built from TRBV2 and TRBJ1-2; the D gene cannot be resolved reliably. The sequenced sample was blood. The nucleotide sequence is TGTGCCAGCAGTCTTCAGGAGGGCCGTGGGGGCTACACCTTC. Its translation is CASSLQEGRGGYTF. Reference TRBV2 and TRBJ1-2 genes cover what lies past the CDR3, so the full variable domain is EPEVTQTPSHQVTQMGQEVILRCVPISNHLYFYWYRQILGQKVEFLVSFYNNEISEKSEIFDDQFSVERPDGSNFTLKIRSTKLEDSAMYFCASSLQEGRGGYTFGSGTRLTVV.